This entry concerns a single T cell receptor beta chain. The sample comes from a study of T-cell reconstitution after alpha-beta-depleted transplantation in children. Germline loops: CDR1 SGHTA, CDR2 FQGNSA. This CDR3 has 15 residues. V shed 5 bases and J 0 bases; nucleotides not matched to a gene: 3. Preparation of the TCRbeta library was carried out with unique molecular identifiers. MiXCR was run by TCRdb on the PCR reads, yielding one entry per CDR3 protein. This sample has fewer than 400,000 distinct CDR3 sequences; just over 20% occur once, and the top ten carry approximately 3.9%. Sequenced here: PBMCs from the stem cell graft donor, sampled from the stem cell graft. The rearrangement links TRBV7-2 to TRBJ2-1; TRBD1 matches 8 bases. The receptor was derived from a human donor who donated a stem cell graft to a child with acute myeloid leukemia. The CDR3 DNA sequence: TGTGCCAGCAGCCGACAGGGGAGCTCCTACAATGAGCAGTTCTTC. Translating gives CASSRQGSSYNEQFF.